The 19 T cell receptor beta chains below were found in one sample sequenced in a study of cytomegalovirus exposure and HLA in healthy donors. PCR amplification relied on 60 Vbeta primers (plus 13 Jbeta primers). The repertoire was sequenced with immunoSEQ multiplex PCR; TCRdb's copy has only in-frame clones and lacks some. The table has 70,000 to 100,000 clones, 80% seen once. Source material: PBMCs. The receptors here all came from a woman in her forties or fifties in good health and CMV-seropositive.

The chain combines TRBV4-2 with TRBJ2-7; 13 bases map to TRBD2. Germline CDR1 and CDR2: LGHNA and YNFKEQ. CDR3 length equals 14 residues. Unmatched junction bases numbered 3, after V lost 4 bases and J lost 6 bases. DNA for the CDR3: TGTGCCAGCAGCCTACGGACTAGCGGGGGCGAGCAGTACTTC. Its protein product is CASSLRTSGGEQYF.

This clone was observed a handful of times. The chain's CDR3 is CASSETPWATEAFF. CDR3 in DNA: TGCGCCAGCAGTGAAACCCCTTGGGCCACTGAAGCTTTCTTT. The rearrangement uses TRBV10-1 and TRBJ1-1, with D uncertain. This CDR3 contains 14 residues. Trimming left V 3 bases short and J 4 bases short, with 12 bases between. Germline V gene sequence: CDR1 WNHNN, CDR2 SYGVQD (reference sequence).

V usage is TRBV5-1 and J usage is TRBJ2-1; a weak D match, TRBD1 (6 bases). The V gene lost 4 bases and the J gene lost 5 bases, with 10 bases spanning the gap. The CDR3 sequence is 13 residues long. From germline, CDR1 is SGHRS and CDR2 YFSETQ. The CDR3 loop reads CASSVWTDNEQFF. The DNA of the CDR3 is TGCGCCAGCAGCGTCTGGACAGACAATGAGCAGTTCTTC.

The chain carries TRBV7-8 and TRBJ1-2, with 8 bases matching TRBD1. V trimming: 5 bases; J trimming: 4 bases; junction bases outside the gene matches: 9. The CDR3 extends over 15 amino acids. Germline lookup yields CDR1 SGHVS and CDR2 FQNEAQ. CDR3 nucleotide sequence: TGTGCCAGCAGCCTATCGACAGGGGAGGGCTATGGCTACACCTTC. Translating gives CASSLSTGEGYGYTF.

The rearrangement links TRBV30 to TRBJ1-2, with a tentative D call TRBD1 (6 bases). Trimming shortened V by 4 bases and J by 2 bases, and 14 bases separated the two germline ends. The germline V gene has CDR1 GTSNPN and CDR2 SVGIG (reference sequence). CDR3 length equals 14 residues. The CDR3 bases are TGTGCCTGGAACGGGGACACCCAAAACTATGGCTACACCTTC. Protein sequence: CAWNGDTQNYGYTF.

The chain links TRBV30 to TRBJ2-7, with TRBD1 matching over 7 bases. The germline gives CDR1 GTSNPN, CDR2 SVGIG (reference sequence). The ends lost 3 bases at V and 3 bases at J; junction bases unmatched: 14. This CDR3 spans 16 amino acids. CDR3: CAWRSKGRQGRYEQYF. DNA for the CDR3: TGTGCCTGGAGATCCAAAGGGAGACAGGGACGCTACGAGCAGTACTTC.

This chain joins TRBV14 and TRBJ1-2; 11 positions match TRBD1. V shed 2 bases and J 6 bases; nucleotides not matched to a gene: 11. The CDR3 spans 17 residues. In germline, CDR1 is SGHDN, CDR2 FVKESK. The CDR3: CASSQLGQGAIVNGYTF. The CDR3 bases are TGTGCCAGCAGCCAACTTGGACAGGGGGCGATCGTTAATGGCTACACCTTC.

The chain is built from TRBV4-1 and TRBJ2-2, with a possible D match to TRBD1 (6 bases). The CDR3 runs to 14 residues. The germline V gene encodes CDR1 MGHRA and CDR2 YSYEKL. V dropped 4 bases and J dropped 9 bases, with 15 bases sitting between them. CDR3 in DNA: TGCGCCAGCAGCCCGGGCCCTTGGGGGCGGGAGCTGTTTTTT. This encodes CASSPGPWGRELFF.

This clone was recorded a few times. This chain connects TRBV6-1 to TRBJ2-7; maybe TRBD2 (6 bases). This CDR3 comprises 13 residues. V lost 1 base and J lost 2, with 6 bases in between. Germline CDR1 is MNHNS and CDR2 is SASEGT. CDR3 amino acids: CASSEGLAYEQYV. The DNA of the CDR3 is TGTGCCAGCAGTGAAGGACTAGCCTACGAGCAGTACGTC.

This clone was seen a handful of times. This chain links TRBV6-1 with TRBJ1-1; a possible D gene is TRBD1 (5 bases). The CDR3 extends over 14 amino acids. Trimming shortened V by 7 bases and J by 2 bases, and 14 bases separated the two germline ends. The germline gives CDR1 MNHNS, CDR2 SASEGT. The CDR3 region has the DNA TGTGCCAGCAAGGGCAGGGAAACAAACACTGAAGCTTTCTTT. As protein: CASKGRETNTEAFF.

The chain has TRBV11-3 and TRBJ2-7; 8 positions agree with TRBD1. Germline loops: CDR1 SGHNT, CDR2 YENEEA. J gave up 2 bases and V 7 bases, and 7 bases lay outside the gene matches. CDR3 length equals 14 residues. The CDR3 loop reads CASTPDRDTYEQYF. The CDR3 bases are TGTGCCAGCACCCCGGACAGGGATACCTACGAGCAGTACTTC.

J is TRBJ1-1 and V is TRBV6-5; TRBD1 might be the D (5 bases). The CDR3 is 14 amino acids. CDR1 and CDR2 (germline): MNHEY, SVGAGI. V dropped 4 bases and J dropped 6 bases, with 15 bases sitting between them. The CDR3 reads CASSSPDGASEAFF. The CDR3 DNA sequence: TGTGCCAGCAGTTCCCCAGATGGGGCGTCTGAAGCTTTCTTT.

V usage is TRBV19 and J usage is TRBJ1-4; 7 bases match TRBD1. The germline V gene has CDR1 LNHDA and CDR2 SQIVND (reference sequence). This CDR3 spans 16 amino acids. V lost 3 bases, J lost 7 bases, and 11 bases stayed unmatched. The CDR3 protein is CASSMSVGTAGEKLFF. The CDR3 DNA sequence: TGTGCCAGTAGTATGTCAGTCGGGACAGCGGGTGAAAAACTGTTTTTT.

By frequency in the sample, this clone is medium-sized. This chain uses TRBV19 with TRBJ1-1; 9 nucleotides align to TRBD1. Per the germline V gene, CDR1 is LNHDA and CDR2 is SQIVND (reference sequence). V shed 7 bases and J 1 base; nucleotides not matched to a gene: 4. The CDR3 has 14 residues. The CDR3 spells CASTKGQGNTEAFF. The CDR3 DNA reads TGTGCCAGTACCAAGGGACAGGGGAACACTGAAGCTTTCTTT.

The sample holds a few counts of this clone. The chain joins TRBV7-8 to TRBJ2-5, with a possible D match to TRBD1 (5 bases). Trimming pared 8 bases from V and 3 bases from J, leaving 13 bases between. Germline V gene lookup returns CDR1 SGHVS and CDR2 FQNEAQ. This CDR3 contains 13 residues. CDR3 loop: CASDLVREETQYF. CDR3 nucleotides: TGTGCCAGCGACCTGGTCAGGGAAGAGACCCAGTACTTC.

V gene TRBV5-6 combines with J gene TRBJ2-3; a possible D gene is TRBD2 (5 bases). CDR1 and CDR2 (germline): SGHDT, YYEEEE. The CDR3 has 13 residues. Trimming took off 4 bases at V and 11 bases at J, with 17 bases between the two ends. DNA for the CDR3: TGTGCCAGCAGCACACGACTACCACGAGAGCAGTATTTT. Protein product: CASSTRLPREQYF.

The chain joins TRBV29-1 to TRBJ1-1; D not certain. CDR1 SQVTM and CDR2 ANQGSEA come from the germline V gene. The length of the CDR3 is 13 residues. Deletions cut 5 bases from V and 4 bases from J, with 14 bases between. For the CDR3, the DNA is TGCAGCGTTCTTGGGTCGGGAGGCACTGAAGCTTTCTTT. The encoded protein is CSVLGSGGTEAFF.

The gene calls are TRBV5-1 and TRBJ2-1; D may be TRBD2 (6 bases). Trimming pared 4 bases from V and 7 bases from J, leaving 27 bases between. The length of the CDR3 is 18 residues. Germline V gene data show CDR1 as SGHRS and CDR2 as YFSETQ. The CDR3 here is CASSPKASAKITFNEQFF. DNA of the CDR3: TGCGCCAGCAGCCCGAAGGCTAGCGCTAAAATCACATTTAATGAGCAGTTCTTC.

This clone was seen only once. V and J are TRBV19 and TRBJ1-1; no definite D call. The CDR3 covers 14 residues. CDR1 LNHDA and CDR2 SQIVND come from the germline V gene (reference sequence). V lost 6 bases, J lost 7 bases, and 18 bases lay in between. DNA for the CDR3: TGTGCCAGTAGAACCTCTAGGCCGACGGGTGAAGCTTTCTTT. It specifies CASRTSRPTGEAFF.